This is a list of T cell receptor beta chains from one sample in a study of early T cells in non-severe SARS-CoV-2 infection. In TCRdb, the 5' RACE reads were re-called with MiXCR into one record per CDR3 protein. The sample holds around 37,000 distinct CDR3 sequences, 8.5% to 10% seen once. The specimen sequenced was whole blood. These receptors were taken from an adult who was a healthcare worker with PCR-confirmed SARS-CoV-2 infection or an uninfected control (not recorded which). The CDR3 runs from the conserved cysteine through the conserved F or W. The D gene is left open where the match is weak. Clone size appears in some rows only: once, few, many, or a class for an expanded clone.

.,TRBV5-1,TRBJ2-1,TRBD2,CASSLGGSEQFF,TGCGCCAGCTCCCTGGGGGGGAGTGAGCAGTTCTTC
few,TRBV9,TRBJ2-1,TRBD1,CASSSPTGPGQGSLSSYNEQFF,TGTGCCAGCAGCTCACCAACAGGCCCGGGACAGGGATCCTTAAGCTCCTACAATGAGCAGTTCTTC
.,TRBV3-1,TRBJ2-3,.,CASSQEAADVTDTQYF,TGTGCCAGCAGCCAAGAAGCTGCGGATGTCACAGATACGCAGTATTTT
.,TRBV6-5,TRBJ1-1,.,CASSYVQENTEAFF,TGTGCCAGCAGTTACGTACAGGAAAACACTGAAGCTTTCTTT
many,TRBV6-4,TRBJ2-1,.,CASSGDGGAYNEQFF,TGTGCCAGCAGTGGGGACGGGGGAGCCTACAATGAGCAGTTCTTC
.,TRBV7-9,TRBJ1-2,TRBD1,CASSLRTGGSRGGYTF,TGTGCCAGCAGCTTAAGGACAGGGGGCTCCCGTGGCGGCTACACCTTC
many,TRBV6-6,TRBJ2-3,.,CASSYSDTTDTQYF,TGTGCCAGCAGTTACTCGGACACCACAGATACGCAGTATTTT
many,TRBV29-1,TRBJ2-3,.,CSVLLISVGTDTQYF,TGCAGCGTTCTCCTTATTTCTGTAGGGACAGATACGCAGTATTTT
.,TRBV28,TRBJ2-7,.,CASSLTYEQYF,TGTGCCAGCAGTTTAACCTACGAGCAGTACTTC
many,TRBV5-1,TRBJ2-1,.,CASLRDLSYNEQFF,TGCGCCAGCCTAAGAGACTTATCCTACAATGAGCAGTTCTTC
many,TRBV29-1,TRBJ2-1,.,CSVDGGGPLGEQFF,TGCAGCGTTGACGGAGGGGGTCCTTTAGGAGAGCAGTTCTTC
.,TRBV6-5,TRBJ2-7,.,CASSNSGTIQGGEQYF,TGTGCCAGCAGTAACTCCGGGACCATCCAGGGCGGCGAGCAGTACTTC
many,TRBV19,TRBJ2-3,TRBD2,CASCSGVMDTQYF,TGTGCCAGTTGTAGCGGGGTTATGGATACGCAGTATTTT
many,TRBV5-1,TRBJ2-3,.,CASRGGLGDTQYF,TGCGCCAGCAGAGGCGGGCTGGGGGATACGCAGTATTTT
many,TRBV6-6,TRBJ2-1,.,CASSYDGYNEQFF,TGTGCCAGCAGTTACGACGGGTACAATGAGCAGTTCTTC
.,TRBV7-2,TRBJ2-4,.,CASSQSSGAIQYF,TGTGCCAGCAGCCAATCCAGCGGAGCCATTCAGTACTTC
many,TRBV28,TRBJ1-5,TRBD1,CASSLEPGQVTQPQHF,TGTGCCAGCAGTTTGGAGCCGGGACAGGTTACTCAGCCCCAGCATTTT
many,TRBV29-1,TRBJ1-6,.,CSVASTSGSPLHF,TGCAGCGTTGCCTCCACCTCCGGTTCACCCCTCCACTTT